The clone carrying this T cell receptor beta chain was seen ten or more times. Its target is unknown. The data were taken from a study of T cell repertoires in cytomegalovirus infection. Each CDR3 protein gets one entry after TCRdb re-called the reads with MiXCR. The sample carries roughly 730,000 distinct CDR3 sequences, around a third recorded once. Study-level points and caveats: Ex vivo, HLA-C-restricted CMV-specific TCR beta clonotypes prevailed over the rest of the response.

Germline CDR1 SGHTA, CDR2 FQGNSA. V dropped 2 bases and J dropped 1; count of bases not matched to a gene: 4. CDR3 length: 16 residues. The chain links TRBV7-2 to TRBJ2-3; 9 bases map to TRBD2. The sequenced sample was cultured PBMCs, obtained from culture after CMV antigen stimulation. The TCR originated in a human donor in good health (CMV status not recorded). Some clones in this sample may be carry-over from other donors' samples. The CDR3 spells CASSLWRGGGTDTQYF. As DNA, the CDR3 is TGTGCCAGCAGCTTATGGCGGGGGGGGGGCACAGATACGCAGTATTTT.